The 20 T cell receptor beta chains in this list originate from one sample, sequenced in a study of T cells in Graves' hyperthyroidism and ophthalmopathy. RNA transcripts yielded amplified TCR beta CDR3 regions. The HTBI set primed first-round TCR CDR3 RT-PCR. TCRdb ran MiXCR on the multiplex PCR reads and lists one entry per CDR3 protein. Among fewer than 300,000 distinct CDR3 sequences listed, around 15% were seen once. The material sequenced was blood. Every receptor here comes from a woman between 45 and 65 years old with Graves' hyperthyroidism that later progressed to Graves' ophthalmopathy.

The chain combines TRBV9 with TRBJ2-2; D possibly corresponds to TRBD2 (6 bases). Germline CDR1 SGDLS, CDR2 YYNGEE. V gave up 6 bases and J gave up 6 bases, with 18 bases separating them. This CDR3 region has 15 residues. CDR3 residues: CASTVGLGEAGELFF. CDR3 in DNA: TGTGCCAGCACCGTTGGACTGGGGGAGGCCGGGGAGCTGTTTTTT.

For the CDR3, the DNA is TGTGCCAGCAGCTTATTGGGCCTCGGCCCCGAAAAACTGTTTTTT. This encodes CASSLLGLGPEKLFF. The chain combines TRBV7-9 with TRBJ1-4; the D is unclear. Germline lookup yields CDR1 SEHNR and CDR2 FQNEAQ (reference sequence). The CDR3 covers 15 residues. Between the trimmed V and J ends, which lost 2 bases and 8 bases, there was a span of 15 bases.

This clonotype was recorded many times. This chain uses TRBV3-1 with TRBJ2-1; TRBD2 agrees at 7 bases. The CDR3 totals 15 residues. Germline V gene sequence: CDR1 LGHDT, CDR2 YNNKEL (reference sequence). V was pared by 3 bases and J by 0 bases, with 2 bases of the junction left unmatched. CDR3 DNA: TGTGCCAGCAGCCAGCGGGGGAGCTCCTACAATGAGCAGTTCTTC. It encodes CASSQRGSSYNEQFF.

This clonotype has ten or more counts. The gene calls are TRBV9 and TRBJ1-1; TRBD1 might be the D (5 bases). Germline values: CDR1 SGDLS, CDR2 YYNGEE. This CDR3 spans 14 amino acids. Trimming left V 0 bases short and J 4 bases short, with 10 bases between. The CDR3 reads CASSVGGSGTEAFF. The DNA of the CDR3 is TGTGCCAGCAGCGTAGGGGGGAGCGGCACTGAAGCTTTCTTT.

V usage is TRBV20-1 and J usage is TRBJ2-3; 12 nucleotides line up with TRBD2. Germline values: CDR1 DFQATT, CDR2 SNEGSKA (reference sequence). V gave up 6 bases and J gave up 4 bases; unmatched junction bases: 11. The CDR3 runs 16 residues. CDR3 DNA: TGCAGTGCCCCCCCCGCTAGCGGGAGGGCCGCAGATACGCAGTATTTT. Its protein product is CSAPPASGRAADTQYF.

With respect to this clonotype: The conserved phenylalanine or tryptophan normally closing the CDR3 is absent here, so this likely arose from a read error. V usage is TRBV20-1 and J usage is TRBJ1-5; maybe TRBD1 (5 bases). Germline V gives CDR1 DFQATT, CDR2 SNEGSKA (reference sequence). The CDR3 is made up of 15 amino acids. Trimming cost V 1 base and J 2 bases, with 12 bases left between them. CDR3 sequence reads: CSARGSWGGNQPQHL. Written as DNA, the CDR3 is TGCAGTGCTAGAGGATCATGGGGGGGCAATCAGCCCCAGCATCTT.

At least ten counts were recorded for this clonotype. The V call is TRBV18, the J call TRBJ2-5; D unclear. Trimming took off 3 bases at V and 5 bases at J, with 13 bases between the two ends. Germline V gene data show CDR1 as KGHSH and CDR2 as LQKENI. The CDR3 length is 14 residues. In DNA, the CDR3 is TGTGCCAGCTCACCGGCCCCGGCCCGGGAGACCCAGTACTTC. Translating gives CASSPAPARETQYF. Full variable domain (rest looked up from reference TRBV18 and TRBJ2-5): NAGVMQNPRHLVRRRGQEARLRCSPMKGHSHVYWYRQLPEEGLKFMVYLQKENIIDESGMPKERFSAEFPKEGPSILRIQQVVRGDSAAYFCASSPAPARETQYFGPGTRLLVL.

This clonotype has only a few counts. V is TRBV15 and J is TRBJ2-7; 12 nucleotides match TRBD2. Per the germline V gene, CDR1 is LNHNV and CDR2 is YYDKDF (reference sequence). V lost 0 bases, J lost 5 bases, and 8 bases stayed unmatched. CDR3 length equals 17 residues. The CDR3 sequence: CATSREASGRAVNEQYF. In DNA, the CDR3 is TGTGCCACCAGCAGAGAAGCTAGCGGGAGGGCCGTAAACGAGCAGTACTTC.

There are many counts of this clonotype. The chain links TRBV7-9 to TRBJ2-1, with a tentative D call TRBD2 (6 bases). V dropped 3 bases and J dropped 4 bases, with 16 bases sitting between them. The CDR3 consists of 16 residues. CDR1 is SEHNR and CDR2 is FQNEAQ in the germline V gene (reference sequence). The CDR3 region has the DNA TGTGCCAGCAGCTTCCCTCCAGCGGGCTCATACAATGAGCAGTTCTTC. Amino acids: CASSFPPAGSYNEQFF.

This clonotype appeared many times. The V and J genes are TRBV27 and TRBJ1-1; tentatively, D is TRBD1 (6 bases). The CDR3 runs 17 residues. Per germline, CDR1 MNHEY and CDR2 SMNVEV (reference sequence). V lost 7 bases, J lost 3 bases, and 24 bases lay in between. The CDR3 DNA follows: TGTGCCAGCATTTCGTGGGGGGCCAAACGGGGTTACACTGAAGCTTTCTTT. It translates to CASISWGAKRGYTEAFF.

Many counts were recorded for this clonotype. The rearrangement uses TRBV15 and TRBJ1-4; D not resolved. The germline V and J ends were trimmed by 0 bases and 10 bases, with 15 bases remaining between them. This CDR3 contains 15 residues. The V gene's germline CDR1 is LNHNV and CDR2 YYDKDF (reference sequence). The CDR3 bases are TGTGCCACCAGCAGAGATTCAGAGGCAATAGGAAAACTGTTTTTT. Translated: CATSRDSEAIGKLFF.

In its sample, this clonotype was seen a few times. The gene calls are TRBV10-3 and TRBJ2-7, with a possible D match to TRBD1 (5 bases). The CDR3 has 13 amino acids. From germline, CDR1 is ENHRY and CDR2 SYGVKD. Trimming removed 6 bases at V and 2 bases at J, with 11 bases between. The CDR3 DNA reads as TGTGCCATCAGGGGGCAGGGAACCTACGAGCAGTACTTC. This gives the protein CAIRGQGTYEQYF.

Ten or more counts support this clonotype. The chain is built from TRBV28 and TRBJ2-2; D may be TRBD1 (5 bases). The V end was cut by 6 bases, the J end by 3 bases, with 17 bases between. Germline V gene data show CDR1 as MDHEN and CDR2 as SYDVKM. CDR3 length: 16 residues. The CDR3 sequence is CASSPPSGLDTGELFF. DNA of the CDR3: TGTGCCAGCAGCCCTCCGTCAGGGCTGGACACCGGGGAGCTGTTTTTT.

CDR3 coding DNA: TGCGCCAGCAGCCCCCAACCGGGACAACTGGGGGGCTACACCTTC. Translation gives CASSPQPGQLGGYTF. The J gene is TRBJ1-2, the V gene TRBV5-1; possibly TRBD1 for D (6 bases). This CDR3 has 15 residues. Germline V gene sequence: CDR1 SGHRS, CDR2 YFSETQ. V shed 4 bases and J shed 8 bases, with 21 bases lying between them.

The sample holds many counts of this clonotype. The chain couples TRBV11-2 to TRBJ1-5; D possibly corresponds to TRBD1 (5 bases). In germline, CDR1 is SGHAT, CDR2 FQNNGV. Trimming stripped 0 bases from V and 0 bases from J, with 9 bases between. The CDR3 totals 16 residues. The CDR3 region is CASSLDGGPSNQPQHF. Here the CDR3 DNA reads TGTGCCAGCAGCTTAGATGGGGGACCTAGCAATCAGCCCCAGCATTTT.

This sequence joins TRBV4-1 and TRBJ2-4, with a weak D call TRBD1 (5 bases). CDR3 size: 17 residues. Trimming left V 0 bases short and J 6 bases short, with 18 bases between. Germline CDR1 reads MGHRA; CDR2 reads YSYEKL. The CDR3 sequence is CASSQEEGVFRPNIQYF. CDR3 coding DNA: TGCGCCAGCAGCCAAGAGGAAGGGGTTTTCAGGCCAAACATTCAGTACTTC.

This clonotype appeared many times. J is TRBJ2-7 and V is TRBV20-1, with 8 bases that match TRBD1. Germline-derived CDR1 and CDR2 are DFQATT and SNEGSKA (reference sequence). Trimming took 5 bases from V and 3 from J; bases not matched to a gene: 3. This CDR3 spans 12 amino acids. CDR3: CSAFGTGYEQYF. The DNA of the CDR3 is TGCAGTGCTTTTGGGACAGGCTACGAGCAGTACTTC.

The V gene is TRBV6-2 or TRBV6-3, the J gene TRBJ1-2, with 7 bases lining up with TRBD1. CDR1 is MNHEY and CDR2 is SVGEGT in the germline V gene. CDR3 size: 14 residues. With 4 bases clipped from V and 4 bases from J, the junction kept 6 bases outside the gene matches. This CDR3 reads CASSWDSSTYGYTF. The CDR3 DNA reads TGTGCCAGCAGTTGGGACAGCTCCACCTATGGCTACACCTTC.

This clonotype came up a few times. The chain has TRBV20-1 and TRBJ2-2, with 13 bases aligning to TRBD2. The ends lost 6 bases at V and 0 bases at J; junction bases unmatched: 7. Germline CDR1 and CDR2: DFQATT and SNEGSKA (reference sequence). The CDR3 sequence is 17 residues long. The CDR3 bases are TGCAGTGCGAGGGGACTAGCGGGAAGCTCGAACACCGGGGAGCTGTTTTTT. Residues: CSARGLAGSSNTGELFF.

A note on this clonotype: This sequence may be a read error, since a much larger clone differs from it by one base. CDR3 in amino acids: CASSLARGSPPHF. In DNA form, the CDR3 reads TGTGCCAGCAGCTTAGCGAGAGGGTCACCCCCCCACTTT. J is TRBJ1-6 and V is TRBV11-1; D uncertain. Germline lookup yields CDR1 SGHAT and CDR2 FQDESV (reference sequence). The CDR3 sequence is 13 residues long.